In this sample, the clone carrying this TCR beta chain turned up many times. The antigen remains unidentified. This CDR3 comprises 14 residues. V was shortened by 5 bases and J by 10 bases, with 18 bases between the two germline ends. CDR1 is SSHAT and CDR2 is FNYEAQ in the germline V gene (reference sequence). This record belongs to a study of neurological immune-mediated disorders. General study results and limits: Patients with HTLV-1-associated myelopathy had the highest level of TCR clonal expansion, whereas patients with multiple sclerosis had the lowest level, falling beneath the level found in healthy controls. Association of the multiple sclerosis repertoire cluster with clinical or MRI features was not observed for any feature. The absence of any CDR3 amino acid sequence shared by expanded clones across subjects suggests that repertoires were private in all groups.

The cDNA was generated through 5'RACE incorporating 10-nucleotide random UMIs. TCRdb re-called the 5' RACE reads with MiXCR, one entry per CDR3 protein. The sample comprises about 46,000 distinct CDR3 sequences, about 2% of which are singletons, and 2% to 2.5% rests with the top ten. The sample was PBMCs. The clonotype comes from a middle-aged woman with multiple sclerosis. The chain couples TRBV7-7 to TRBJ2-1; D may be TRBD1 or TRBD2 (6 bases each). The DNA for the CDR3 is TGTGCCAGCAGCCCAACAGGGTTGGAGGGCGAGCAGTTCTTC. It specifies CASSPTGLEGEQFF. Based on the CDR3 plus reference TRBV7-7 and TRBJ2-1, the full variable domain is GAGVSQSPRYKVTKRGQDVTLRCDPISSHATLYWYQQALGQGPEFLTYFNYEAQPDKSGLPSDRFSAERPEGSISTLTIQRTEQRDSAMYRCASSPTGLEGEQFFGPGTRLTVL.